A single TCR beta chain is shown here with its context. This clonotype was seen a single time. Its antigen remains undetermined. No base quality information exists; no much larger clone differs at one position. One read alone is a weak basis. Ophthalmopathy patients were characterized by moderately to severely active disease, a Clinical Activity Score of at least 3, a NOSPECS grade of at least 4, and a disease duration under 3 months. Patients with other autoimmune diseases, uncontrolled infections, pregnancy or lactation were excluded from the study. Diagnosis was based on clinical symptoms, serum thyroxine, TRAb, thyroid ultrasound and orbital computed tomography. PBMCs were isolated from 7.5 to 10 ml of fresh peripheral blood by Ficoll-Paque density gradient centrifugation. Trizol reagent was used to extract the total RNA, and its quality was then checked on an Agilent 2100 Bioanalyzer. CDR1 and CDR2, per the germline V gene (reference sequence), are MNHEY and SMNVEV. V loses 5 bases of germline sequence and J loses 6 bases, and the interval between the two ends is 19 bases. From the cysteine through the phenylalanine, the CDR3 covers 15 amino acids. The CDR3 DNA has 45 bases and is translated from base 1.

This sample was taken from a study of Graves' ophthalmopathy and Graves' hyperthyroidism listed by TCRdb under 2018. A note on the overall study: Peripheral blood was collected at initial diagnosis, before any treatment. To tell Graves' ophthalmopathy apart from Graves' hyperthyroidism, and to predict which patients would progress to ophthalmopathy, the study relied on TCR beta repertoire signatures. In total, 135 blood samples were TCR-sequenced: 43 ophthalmopathy, around 75 hyperthyroidism and roughly 17 hyperthyroidism-to-ophthalmopathy patients. To explore V-J signatures that distinguish ophthalmopathy from hyperthyroidism, a discovery set of 100 patients was enrolled, made up of over 40 with ophthalmopathy and roughly 55 with stable hyperthyroidism. For independent validation, a separate cohort was made up of fewer than 20 hyperthyroidism patients plus 17 patients who later progressed from hyperthyroidism to ophthalmopathy. In about six hyperthyroidism patients, the T-cell repertoire of thyroid tissue was compared with the T-cell repertoire of blood. After sampling, hyperthyroidism patients received methimazole starting at 30 mg daily, and ophthalmopathy patients received high-dose intravenous methylprednisolone. The roughly 100 discovery patients were randomly divided into training and test sets at a 7:3 ratio. The study at large found these results: Among expanded thyroid clonotypes with frequency above 0.001, most also showed up in blood, which suggests that blood repertoires may reflect the thyroid immune response. Ophthalmopathy was separated from stable hyperthyroidism by the 13-signature model with about 85% sensitivity and 81% to 83% specificity in cross-validation and with 80%/75% in the test set. In validation, the model predicted ophthalmopathy progression with about 70% sensitivity and 72.22% specificity; roughly 12 predicted patients were CT-confirmed with GO in a median of about 7.1 months. No statistical method was used to set the sample size in advance, and the investigators knew which group each participant was assigned to.

TCR beta CDR3 regions were amplified from RNA transcripts for repertoire sequencing. The first round was an RT-PCR using HTBI primers with the Qiagen OneStep RT-PCR kit, and this first round was followed by a second-round multiplex PCR, then size selection and purification. Libraries were sequenced on an Illumina HiSeq2000 using paired-end 100 bp reads. As for the original processing: Reads were processed with SOAPnuke, discarding reads with adapters, uncalled bases, mean Phred below 15, or no exact constant-primer or identifier match. COPE v1.2.5 was used to merge the high-quality paired reads. Clonotypes were defined as unique nucleotide sequences and were aligned to IMGT TRB V, D and J references using MiTCR v1.1. Analysis was restricted to V-J combinations with a frequency above 0.0001, which covered 99.2% of repertoires. A TCR clonal expansion and chaos score per V-J combination was defined as the ratio of F50 clonal expansion to chaos observed in the TCRdist matrix. Welch's t-statistics and random forest were used to reduce the features to 10 to 15 V-J combinations, which were then used as input to a naive Bayes classifier. Thyroid-blood repertoire similarity was quantified with the Morisita-Horn index. Using fastp at Q25 and MiXCR, TCRdb reprocessed the public reads and kept productive beta chains. Each entry is one CDR3 protein sequence, shown with its most common DNA and genes. The V and J calls were determined by TCRdb, not by the authors. The sample contains 170,000 or so distinct CDR3 sequences, less than 45% of them found a single time. Around 5.8% of the sample lies in the top ten.

This chain is built from TRBV27 and TRBJ1-2, with no D gene named confidently. The origin of this receptor is a woman aged 40 to 50 with Graves' ophthalmopathy. Donor details come from another sample of the same person, matched by shared clones. Sequencing used peripheral blood. Here the CDR3 is given as CASSSYPGGLNGYTF. The DNA sequence is as follows: TGTGCCAGCAGTAGTTATCCGGGAGGACTGAATGGCTACACCTTC.